The source of this TCR beta chain is a study of read filtering for tumor transcriptome and immune sequencing. Study-level information: Mean patient age was roughly 66 years, range about 45 to 85; some 17 male, 14 to 15 female.

This clonotype was found many times. Antigen: not known. From roughly 390 ng of RNA, a library with molecular barcoded alpha/delta and beta/gamma adaptors was made. TCRdb used MiXCR to reprocess the reads, holding one entry per CDR3 protein. The repertoire holds 40,000 to 55,000 distinct CDR3 sequences, with roughly 20% as singletons. Whole-study results and caveats: Single-read clonotypes: 80% to 90% of IR-seq clonotypes (around 3.4% of reads), 60% to 75% of RNA-seq clonotypes (nearly 45% of reads). IR-seq captured clonotypes deeper and more reliably than RNA-seq.

Specimen: a population of CD138-negative cells sorted from bone marrow. The clonotype was recovered from a donor at least 40 years old with multiple myeloma.

As DNA, the CDR3 is TGTGCCAGCAGCCCCCGGGATCTGAACACTGAAGCTTTCTTT. Its protein product is CASSPRDLNTEAFF. This chain joins TRBV14 and TRBJ1-1; no clear D. The germline CDR1 and CDR2 sequences are SGHDN and FVKESK. V lost 4 bases and J 0 bases, leaving 9 bases between the germline ends. This CDR3 has 14 residues.